Below, 13 T cell receptor beta chains from the same sample are listed, as sequenced in a study of identical twins. TCRdb independently ran MiXCR on the 5' RACE reads; one entry per CDR3 protein. The top ten clones hold 4% to 5.5% of a sample with about 690,000 distinct CDR3 sequences, less than 25% of them seen once. These records were also assigned to another study, of T cells expressing NK-cell markers.

The sequencing sample was made of PBMCs. These receptor sequences come from a woman younger than 35 in good health.

This chain links TRBV5-1 with TRBJ2-1; TRBD2 might be the D (6 bases). The CDR3 totals 13 residues. The germline V gene encodes CDR1 SGHRS and CDR2 YFSETQ. V lost 8 bases and J lost 3, with 12 bases in between. CDR3 in DNA: TGCGCCAGAATGCGGGACTTCTACAATGAGCAGTTCTTC. It encodes CARMRDFYNEQFF.

This clonotype was counted between two and nine times. The rearrangement links TRBV20-1 to TRBJ2-1; a possible D gene is TRBD2 (6 bases). Germline V gene lookup returns CDR1 DFQATT and CDR2 SNEGSKA (reference sequence). This CDR3 comprises 14 residues. Trimming shortened V by 6 bases and J by 0 bases, and 12 bases separated the two germline ends. Here the CDR3 DNA reads TGCAGTGCACACGGGAGAAGCTCCTACAATGAGCAGTTCTTC. Its translation: CSAHGRSSYNEQFF.

The J gene is TRBJ2-7, the V gene TRBV7-9, with 8 positions matching TRBD2. Germline CDR1 and CDR2: SEHNR and FQNEAQ (reference sequence). Trimming removed 5 bases from V and 6 bases from J; junction bases left unmatched: 9. The CDR3 length is 14 residues. The CDR3 here is CASSHREGQGEQYF. DNA for the CDR3: TGTGCCAGCAGCCACCGGGAGGGCCAGGGCGAGCAGTACTTC.

V usage is TRBV20-1 and J usage is TRBJ2-7, with D possibly TRBD2 on 6 matching bases. CDR1 and CDR2 (germline): DFQATT, SNEGSKA (reference sequence). Trimming pared 0 bases from V and 7 bases from J, leaving 13 bases between. The CDR3 is 13 residues long. The CDR3 spells CSARDRTTGEQYF. The DNA of the CDR3 is TGCAGTGCTAGAGATCGGACTACCGGAGAGCAGTACTTC.

This rearrangement joins TRBV6-5 to TRBJ2-5; D remains unclear. The V and J ends lost 6 bases and 7 bases respectively, with 12 bases between them. The V gene's germline CDR1 is MNHEY and CDR2 SVGAGI. The CDR3 runs 12 residues. The CDR3 DNA is TGTGCCAGCAGAAGAATAGTCGGGACCCAGTACTTC. It specifies CASRRIVGTQYF.

This chain's CDR3 is CASSLVPLGARGVETQYF. As DNA, the CDR3 is TGTGCCAGCAGCTTAGTCCCCTTGGGAGCGAGGGGCGTAGAGACCCAGTACTTC. The chain combines TRBV11-2 with TRBJ2-5; D is possibly TRBD1 or TRBD2 (5 bases each). Germline V gene lookup returns CDR1 SGHAT and CDR2 FQNNGV. V lost 1 base to trimming and J lost 4 bases, with 22 bases between them. The CDR3 length is 18 residues.

This sequence joins TRBV7-8 and TRBJ2-2, with D hard to call. V gave up 2 bases and J gave up 3 bases, with 7 bases separating them. Germline CDR1 SGHVS, CDR2 FQNEAQ. The CDR3 runs to 14 residues. The CDR3 DNA is TGTGCCAGCAGCTTAAACAGATACACCGGGGAGCTGTTTTTT. Amino acid sequence: CASSLNRYTGELFF.

The J gene is TRBJ2-3, the V gene TRBV7-3; D gene ambiguous. Germline V CDR1 and CDR2: SGHTA, FQGTGA. V dropped 3 bases and J dropped 2 bases, with 12 bases sitting between them. The CDR3 covers 15 residues. The CDR3 bases are TGTGCCAGCAGCTTGGGATGGGCGGTCACAGATACGCAGTATTTT. Protein product: CASSLGWAVTDTQYF.

This clonotype occurred a few times. The chain links TRBV6-5 to TRBJ2-3; D unclear. Germline V gene lookup returns CDR1 MNHEY and CDR2 SVGAGI. V was shortened by 0 bases and J by 3 bases, with 7 bases between the two germline ends. The CDR3 has 14 residues. In nucleotides, the CDR3 is TGTGCCAGCAGTTACTCGATAACTACAGATACGCAGTATTTT. Translating it yields CASSYSITTDTQYF.

The chain uses TRBV11-2 and TRBJ2-1; D remains unclear. The V gene's germline CDR1 is SGHAT and CDR2 FQNNGV. Trimming pared 7 bases from V and 9 bases from J, leaving 10 bases between. The CDR3 spans 11 residues. The CDR3 DNA reads TGTGCCAGCACGCAGTACTTTGAGCAGTTCTTC. Its protein product is CASTQYFEQFF.

The chain has TRBV6-4 and TRBJ2-3; unclear D gene. V lost 2 bases and J lost 1, with 7 bases in between. Germline V gives CDR1 MRHNA, CDR2 SNTAGT. This CDR3 contains 14 residues. Written as DNA, the CDR3 is TGTGCCAGCAGTGACCAGGTTGGCACAGATACGCAGTATTTT. The encoded protein is CASSDQVGTDTQYF.

The table lists this clonotype with a count of one. J is TRBJ1-4 and V is TRBV4-3; TRBD1 matches 8 bases. Trimming cost V 5 bases and J 8 bases; bases outside gene matches: 7. Germline V gene data show CDR1 as LGHNA and CDR2 as YSLEER. The CDR3 is 14 residues long. The CDR3 reads CASSRSRGREKLFF. The DNA of the CDR3 is TGCGCCAGCAGCAGATCCAGGGGGCGGGAAAAACTGTTTTTT.

This clonotype was seen a few times. The V gene is TRBV20-1, the J gene TRBJ2-2, with 8 bases matching TRBD2. Germline V gene data show CDR1 as DFQATT and CDR2 as SNEGSKA (reference sequence). The CDR3 is 14 amino acids. V was clipped by 3 bases and J by 6 bases; unmatched bases: 6. The DNA of the CDR3 is TGCAGTGCTAGGGGGACTAGAATGCCCGGGGAGCTGTTTTTT. Its protein is CSARGTRMPGELFF.